A single sample is the source of the 28 T cell receptor beta chains below, sequenced in a study of early T cells in non-severe SARS-CoV-2 infection. TCRdb analysed the 5' RACE reads with MiXCR anew, one entry per CDR3 protein. The table lists around 67,000 distinct CDR3 sequences, about 10% of them singletons. The specimen sequenced was whole blood. Receptors originate from an adult who was a healthcare worker with PCR-confirmed SARS-CoV-2 infection or an uninfected control (not recorded which).

This clonotype was counted ten times or more. The chain carries TRBV7-2 and TRBJ2-6; 8 positions match TRBD1. Losses at the gene ends were 5 bases for V and 1 base for J; bases not matched to a gene: 7. CDR3 length equals 17 residues. The germline V gene has CDR1 SGHTA and CDR2 FQGNSA. CDR3 sequence (DNA): TGTGCCAGCAGCAAACGGACAGGGTCGTCTGGGGCCAACGTCCTGACTTTC. This encodes CASSKRTGSSGANVLTF.

This clonotype was counted at least ten times. The rearrangement uses TRBV6-5 and TRBJ2-3; D remains unclear. V lost 6 bases and J 6 bases, leaving 13 bases between the germline ends. The CDR3 runs 13 residues. The germline V gene encodes CDR1 MNHEY and CDR2 SVGAGI. CDR3 DNA: TGTGCCAGCAGAGGCCCAGGAGCGGATACGCAGTATTTT. This encodes CASRGPGADTQYF.

This clonotype came up many times. The genes are TRBV2 and TRBJ2-1; D is perhaps TRBD1 (5 bases). V was shortened by 3 bases and J by 2 bases, with 8 bases between the two germline ends. The CDR3 covers 14 residues. Germline V gives CDR1 SNHLY, CDR2 FYNNEI. CDR3 nucleotides: TGTGCCAGCAGTGAGTGGACACCCTACAATGAGCAGTTCTTC. This translates into CASSEWTPYNEQFF.

The chain joins TRBV29-1 to TRBJ1-1; the D is unclear. In germline, CDR1 is SQVTM, CDR2 ANQGSEA. This CDR3 comprises 14 residues. V lost 3 bases and J 4 bases, leaving 15 bases between the germline ends. In nucleotides, the CDR3 is TGCAGCGTTGAGGTGATGGGTGGTGGCACTGAAGCTTTCTTT. This translates into CSVEVMGGGTEAFF.

This clonotype was counted at least ten times. V usage is TRBV11-2 and J usage is TRBJ2-2, with 11 bases identical to TRBD1. Trimming at V came to 1 base and at J to 5 bases, leaving 6 bases not matched to a gene. This CDR3 is built from 17 residues. Looked up from germline, CDR1 is SGHAT and CDR2 is FQNNGV. CDR3 coding DNA: TGTGCCAGCAGCTTAGCTTGGACAGGGGGCAAAACCGGGGAGCTGTTTTTT. This encodes CASSLAWTGGKTGELFF.

In its sample, this clonotype was seen a few times. V is TRBV3-1 and J is TRBJ2-5, with D perhaps matching TRBD1 (5 bases). CDR3 size: 17 residues. Germline assignment: CDR1 LGHDT and CDR2 YNNKEL (reference sequence). V was cut by 0 bases and J by 3 bases, with 17 bases left in between. The CDR3 here is CASSQDKGLSLKETQYF. As DNA, the CDR3 is TGTGCCAGCAGCCAAGATAAGGGGCTCAGCCTCAAAGAGACCCAGTACTTC.

This clonotype was observed a few times. The gene calls are TRBV9 and TRBJ1-1; no definite D call. The V gene lost 0 bases and the J gene lost 0 bases, with 6 bases spanning the gap. Per the germline V gene, CDR1 is SGDLS and CDR2 is YYNGEE. CDR3 length: 14 residues. Here the CDR3 reads CASSVAPMNTEAFF. For the CDR3, the DNA is TGTGCCAGCAGCGTAGCGCCTATGAACACTGAAGCTTTCTTT.

This clonotype has at least ten counts. The rearrangement uses TRBV11-2 and TRBJ2-7; the D gene could be TRBD1 or TRBD2 (5 bases each). The CDR3 totals 15 residues. The germline CDR1 and CDR2 sequences are SGHAT and FQNNGV. Trimming stripped 4 bases from V and 6 bases from J, with 19 bases between. CDR3 in DNA: TGTGCCAGCAGCTCCTTTCGCCGTCGGGACGCCGAGCAGTACTTC. It yields the protein CASSSFRRRDAEQYF.

The gene calls are TRBV20-1 and TRBJ1-1, with D uncertain. CDR3 length: 13 amino acids. Germline assignment: CDR1 DFQATT and CDR2 SNEGSKA (reference sequence). The V end lost 1 base, the J end lost 0 bases, and 6 bases lay between the germline ends. CDR3: CSARVGVNTEAFF. The CDR3 bases are TGCAGTGCTAGAGTTGGGGTGAACACTGAAGCTTTCTTT.

This clonotype was observed many times. The chain joins TRBV7-9 to TRBJ2-4; 8 nucleotides match TRBD1. The CDR3 totals 17 residues. Germline CDR1 reads SEHNR; CDR2 reads FQNEAQ (reference sequence). V gave up 5 bases and J gave up 0 bases; unmatched junction bases: 9. CDR3 region: CASSPTGQELAKNIQYF. The CDR3 DNA reads as TGTGCCAGCAGCCCGACGGGACAGGAGTTAGCCAAAAACATTCAGTACTTC.

Turning to this clonotype: A much larger clone lies one base from this, so it may be a read error. The chain uses TRBV5-6 and TRBJ2-7; TRBD2 matches 10 bases. V trimming: 6 bases; J trimming: 3 bases; junction bases outside the gene matches: 6. The CDR3 runs to 14 residues. CDR1 and CDR2 from the germline V gene are SGHDT and YYEEEE. CDR3 protein: CASKWTSGFYEQYF. The CDR3 DNA is TGTGCCAGCAAGTGGACTAGCGGTTTCTACGAGCAGTACTTC.

V gene TRBV6-1 combines with J gene TRBJ2-5; maybe TRBD2 (6 bases). CDR3 length: 14 amino acids. Per germline, CDR1 MNHNS and CDR2 SASEGT. Trimming took off 6 bases at V and 5 bases at J, with 16 bases between the two ends. As DNA, the CDR3 is TGTGCCAGCAGGTCTGGGGACTTCCGTGAGACCCAGTACTTC. Translation: CASRSGDFRETQYF.

V is TRBV9 and J is TRBJ2-5, with 9 bases fitting TRBD2. Trimming at V came to 3 bases and at J to 4 bases, leaving 7 bases not matched to a gene. CDR1 and CDR2 from the germline V gene are SGDLS and YYNGEE. There are 15 residues in the CDR3. The CDR3 DNA is TGTGCCAGCAGCGCGATAGCGGGAGAGGCAGAGACCCAGTACTTC. Protein sequence: CASSAIAGEAETQYF.

Comments on this clonotype: Without the conserved terminal phenylalanine or tryptophan, this CDR3 likely stems from a read error. V gene TRBV6-5 combines with J gene TRBJ2-4, with 9 bases fitting TRBD2. The CDR3 extends over 14 amino acids. J gave up 7 bases and V 6 bases, and 7 bases lay outside the gene matches. Per the germline V gene, CDR1 is MNHEY and CDR2 is SVGAGI. CDR3: CASRSGLAGNIQYS. In DNA form, the CDR3 reads TGTGCCAGCAGATCGGGGCTAGCGGGGAACATTCAGTACTCC.

The V call is TRBV7-2, the J call TRBJ2-5; 7 bases are shared with TRBD1. CDR3 size: 14 residues. CDR1 SGHTA and CDR2 FQGNSA come from the germline V gene. J lost 3 bases, V lost 5 bases, and 6 bases had no gene match. Here the CDR3 DNA reads TGTGCCAGCAGCCTAACGACAGGGAAAGAGACCCAGTACTTC. It encodes CASSLTTGKETQYF.

The V and J genes are TRBV5-1 and TRBJ2-6, with a weak D call TRBD2 (6 bases). The CDR3 runs 18 residues. Trimming took 2 bases from V and 3 from J, leaving 18 bases between them. The V gene's germline CDR1 is SGHRS and CDR2 YFSETQ. The DNA of the CDR3 is TGCGCCAGCAGCTTAGGAGGGAACACCGGGTTTGGGGCCAACGTCCTGACTTTC. Translated: CASSLGGNTGFGANVLTF. Supplemented by reference TRBV5-1 and TRBJ2-6, the full variable domain reads KAGVTQTPRYLIKTRGQQVTLSCSPISGHRSVSWYQQTPGQGLQFLFEYFSETQRNKGNFPGRFSGRQFSNSRSEMNVSTLELGDSALYLCASSLGGNTGFGANVLTFGAGSRLTVL.

This clonotype was detected only a few times. The rearrangement links TRBV4-2 to TRBJ2-7, with D perhaps matching TRBD2 (6 bases). Germline V CDR1 and CDR2: LGHNA, YNFKEQ. The ends were cut back, 3 bases at V and 0 bases at J, with 9 bases in the middle. This CDR3 comprises 14 residues. This chain's CDR3 is CASSQAGGSYEQYF. The CDR3 coding sequence is TGTGCCAGCAGCCAGGCCGGGGGCTCCTACGAGCAGTACTTC.

In this sample, this clonotype turned up a few times. V is TRBV4-3 and J is TRBJ2-1; D gene uncertain. The ends were cut back, 1 base at V and 10 bases at J, with 14 bases in the middle. The CDR3 contains 14 residues. Germline CDR1 and CDR2: LGHNA and YSLEER. The CDR3 DNA is TGCGCCAGCAGCCAAGTCCGAGCTCCCATCGAGCAGTTCTTC. Amino acid sequence: CASSQVRAPIEQFF.

On this clonotype: The CDR3 does not close with the conserved phenylalanine or tryptophan, likely indicating a read error. This chain joins TRBV7-9 and TRBJ2-5; weak D call: TRBD1 (5 bases). V lost 1 base and J lost 6, with 15 bases in between. The germline V gene encodes CDR1 SEHNR and CDR2 FQNEAQ (reference sequence). This CDR3 comprises 15 residues. In nucleotides, the CDR3 is TGTGCCAGCAGCTTAGAGGGGTGGTTTCGGCAGACCCAGTACTCC. Translating gives CASSLEGWFRQTQYS.

This clonotype was counted ten times or more. The V call is TRBV12-3 or TRBV12-4, the J call TRBJ1-2; a possible D gene is TRBD1 (5 bases). V was trimmed by 2 bases and J by 2 bases, leaving 6 bases between them. This CDR3 has 13 residues. The CDR3 DNA reads as TGTGCCAGCAGTTTATGGGGGAACTATGGCTACACCTTC. This codes for CASSLWGNYGYTF.

There are a few counts of this clonotype. V usage is TRBV18 and J usage is TRBJ1-1; D gene ambiguous. The V gene's germline CDR1 is KGHSH and CDR2 LQKENI. The V and J ends lost 1 base and 4 bases respectively, with 7 bases between them. This CDR3 spans 13 amino acids. The CDR3 DNA is TGTGCCAGCTCACCACAGGGTTTCACTGAAGCTTTCTTT. Protein product: CASSPQGFTEAFF.

This clonotype was observed many times. The chain has TRBV2 and TRBJ1-1; the match to TRBD1 covers 7 bases. Germline loops: CDR1 SNHLY, CDR2 FYNNEI. Trimming took 5 bases from V and 11 from J; bases not matched to a gene: 5. This CDR3 is 11 amino acids long. CDR3 region: CASSYDRAAFF. The DNA for the CDR3 is TGTGCCAGCAGTTATGACAGGGCGGCTTTCTTT. The full variable domain, its missing parts supplied by reference TRBV2 and TRBJ1-1, is EPEVTQTPSHQVTQMGQEVILRCVPISNHLYFYWYRQILGQKVEFLVSFYNNEISEKSEIFDDQFSVERPDGSNFTLKIRSTKLEDSAMYFCASSYDRAAFFGQGTRLTVV.

The chain uses TRBV19 and TRBJ1-2; 8 positions agree with TRBD1. The CDR3 runs 14 residues. V gave up 3 bases and J gave up 4 bases; unmatched junction bases: 4. CDR1 is LNHDA, CDR2 SQIVND, per germline (reference sequence). CDR3 residues: CASSMGTGIYGYTF. DNA for the CDR3: TGTGCCAGTAGTATGGGGACAGGAATCTATGGCTACACCTTC.

This clonotype was seen at least ten times. The rearrangement joins TRBV5-1 to TRBJ2-3; D is unclear. The CDR3 runs to 15 residues. Between the trimmed V and J ends, which lost 6 bases and 4 bases, there was a span of 18 bases. Germline CDR1 reads SGHRS; CDR2 reads YFSETQ. The CDR3 sequence: CASKENPHTADTQYF. The DNA for the CDR3 is TGCGCCAGCAAGGAGAACCCCCACACTGCAGATACGCAGTATTTT.

The chain combines TRBV6-2 or TRBV6-3 with TRBJ2-7; the match to TRBD2 covers 9 bases. J was trimmed by 1 base and V by 10 bases; bases with no gene match: 11. The CDR3 extends over 15 amino acids. CDR1 and CDR2 (germline): MNHEY, SVGEGT. The CDR3 region is CAIQGTTSGSYEQYF. The CDR3 bases are TGTGCCATCCAGGGGACGACTAGCGGATCCTACGAGCAGTACTTC.

This clonotype was seen repeatedly, ten times or more. This chain joins TRBV6-2 or TRBV6-3 and TRBJ1-2; weak D call: TRBD1 (6 bases). Trimming removed 7 bases at V and 8 bases at J, with 20 bases between. This CDR3 spans 14 amino acids. Germline V gives CDR1 MNHEY, CDR2 SVGEGT. This CDR3 reads CASMIGTRGGGYTF. CDR3 nucleotides: TGTGCCAGCATGATCGGGACCAGGGGCGGAGGCTACACCTTC.

This clonotype was recorded many times. This chain uses TRBV6-5 with TRBJ2-2; D possibly corresponds to TRBD2 (5 bases). The V and J ends lost 6 bases and 5 bases respectively, with 16 bases between them. CDR3 size: 15 residues. Germline loops: CDR1 MNHEY, CDR2 SVGAGI. The CDR3 DNA reads TGTGCCAGCAGCTTAGATCGGGGTAGTACCGGGGAGCTGTTTTTT. Its translation: CASSLDRGSTGELFF.

The table lists this clonotype with many counts. This sequence joins TRBV6-5 and TRBJ2-2, with TRBD1 as a possible D gene (6 bases). There are 15 residues in the CDR3. V gave up 5 bases and J gave up 0 bases, with 10 bases separating them. Germline V gives CDR1 MNHEY, CDR2 SVGAGI. CDR3 coding DNA: TGTGCCAGCAGTCTACAGGGCCCGAACACCGGGGAGCTGTTTTTT. As protein: CASSLQGPNTGELFF.